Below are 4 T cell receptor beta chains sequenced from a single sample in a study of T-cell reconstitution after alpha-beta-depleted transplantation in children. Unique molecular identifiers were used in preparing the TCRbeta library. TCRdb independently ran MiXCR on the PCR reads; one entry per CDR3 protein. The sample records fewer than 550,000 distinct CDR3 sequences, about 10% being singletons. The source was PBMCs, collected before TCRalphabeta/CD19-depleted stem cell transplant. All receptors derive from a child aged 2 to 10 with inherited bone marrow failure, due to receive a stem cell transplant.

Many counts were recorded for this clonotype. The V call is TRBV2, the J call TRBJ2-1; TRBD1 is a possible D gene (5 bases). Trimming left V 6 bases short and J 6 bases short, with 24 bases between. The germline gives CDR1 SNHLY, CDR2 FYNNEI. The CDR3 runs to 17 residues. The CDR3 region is CASSHILLEFRGNEQFF. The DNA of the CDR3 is TGTGCCAGCAGCCATATTCTTCTGGAGTTTAGGGGCAATGAGCAGTTCTTC.

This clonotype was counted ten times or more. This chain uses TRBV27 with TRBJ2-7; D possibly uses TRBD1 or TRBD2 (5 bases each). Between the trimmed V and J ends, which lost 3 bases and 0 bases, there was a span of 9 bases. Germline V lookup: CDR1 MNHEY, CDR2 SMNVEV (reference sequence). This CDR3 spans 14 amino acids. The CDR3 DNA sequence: TGTGCCAGCAGTTTCTCGGGACCCTCCTACGAGCAGTACTTC. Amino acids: CASSFSGPSYEQYF.

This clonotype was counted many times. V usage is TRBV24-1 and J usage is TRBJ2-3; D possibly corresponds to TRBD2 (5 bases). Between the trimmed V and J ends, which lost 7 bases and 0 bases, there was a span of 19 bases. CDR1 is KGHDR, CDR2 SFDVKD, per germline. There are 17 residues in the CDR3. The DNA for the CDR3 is TGTGCCACCAGCCCTCGTCCCCAGCGGACTAGCACAGATACGCAGTATTTT. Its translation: CATSPRPQRTSTDTQYF.

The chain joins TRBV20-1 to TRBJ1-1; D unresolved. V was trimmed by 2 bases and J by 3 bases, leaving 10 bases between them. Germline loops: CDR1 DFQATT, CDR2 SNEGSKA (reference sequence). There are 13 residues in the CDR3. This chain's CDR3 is CSARKGGHTEAFF. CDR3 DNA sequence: TGCAGTGCTAGAAAGGGTGGTCACACTGAAGCTTTCTTT.